This TCR beta chain was retrieved from a study of blood T cells in healthy people across ages. Every sample had a minimum of 6 million PBMCs isolated. Study-wide results and caveats: Per million T cells, the diversity of TCR beta decreased roughly linearly as age advanced. PBMC samples, being unsorted, prevented any conclusive comparison of naive and antigen-experienced cells.

Next came a second PCR, run for about 7 to 12 cycles, which used a sample-barcoded 5' primer along with a J-beta primer mix. MiXCR, applied by TCRdb to the 5' RACE reads, yields one record per CDR3 protein. Of approximately 1,100,000 distinct CDR3 sequences in the sample, roughly 45% were seen once. Per the germline V gene, CDR1 is SGHDN and CDR2 is FVKESK. Between the trimmed V and J ends, which lost 3 bases and 9 bases, there was a span of 9 bases. The CDR3 sequence is 12 residues long. Concerning this clonotype: Its matching antigen is unknown.

The specimen was blood. The clonotype originates from a woman in her sixties in good health. This chain uses TRBV14 with TRBJ2-1; D gene ambiguous. The CDR3 DNA is TGTGCCAGCAGCCAGGTCAGGAGTGAGCAGTTCTTC. Translation: CASSQVRSEQFF. The whole variable domain, filled in from reference TRBV14 and TRBJ2-1, reads EAGVTQFPSHSVIEKGQTVTLRCDPISGHDNLYWYRRVMGKEIKFLLHFVKESKQDESGMPNNRFLAERTGGTYSTLKVQPAELEDSGVYFCASSQVRSEQFFGPGTRLTVL.